One and the same sample provided the 14 T cell receptor beta chains below, sequenced in a study of Ad26.COV2.S vaccination and SARS-CoV-2 variants. As to treatment: 19 received Ad26.COV2.S at low or high dose, single or two shots; roughly five received placebo; per-sample allocation not given. The study sampled participants on day 63 after the first vaccine or placebo injection. The repertoire was sequenced with immunoSEQ multiplex PCR; TCRdb's copy has only in-frame clones and lacks some. Of around 450,000 clones listed, 75% to 95% are singletons. The source material was peripheral blood, sampled in a trial of Ad26.COV2.S vaccine versus placebo. The receptors come from a person between 18 and 65 years old who received the Ad26.COV2.S COVID-19 vaccine or a placebo.

The V gene is TRBV4-3, the J gene TRBJ2-3; D might be TRBD2 (6 bases). The CDR3 runs 17 residues. The germline V gene encodes CDR1 LGHNA and CDR2 YSLEER. V was cut by 0 bases and J by 3 bases, with 16 bases left in between. CDR3 residues: CASSQDLTGSGTDTQYF. The CDR3 nucleotides read TGCGCCAGCAGCCAAGATCTGACCGGGAGTGGGACAGATACGCAGTATTTT.

This chain connects TRBV13 to TRBJ1-5, with a tentative D call TRBD1 (6 bases). The CDR3 covers 14 residues. Germline V gene data show CDR1 as PRHDT and CDR2 as FYEKMQ (reference sequence). V was pared by 5 bases and J by 3 bases, with 11 bases between. The CDR3 protein is CASSVGQNNQPQHF. Here the CDR3 DNA reads TGTGCCAGCAGCGTTGGACAGAACAATCAGCCCCAGCATTTT.

Details on this clone: Other DNA sequences of this sample code for an identical CDR3. The CDR3 DNA sequence: TGTGCCAGCAGTTTAGGCGGGGCGAACACTGAAGCTTTCTTT. Its translation is CASSLGGANTEAFF. This sequence joins TRBV28 and TRBJ1-1; TRBD1 might be the D (5 bases). The V end was cut by 2 bases, the J end by 1 base, with 8 bases between. The germline CDR1 and CDR2 sequences are MDHEN and SYDVKM. The CDR3 loop spans 14 amino acids.

The chain is built from TRBV5-4 and TRBJ2-2; a weak D match, TRBD2 (5 bases). Trimming removed 6 bases from V and 4 bases from J, with 10 bases in between. Germline CDR1 SGHNT, CDR2 YYREEE (reference sequence). This CDR3 contains 13 residues. The CDR3 here is CASNLGGTGELFF. The CDR3 region has the DNA TGTGCCAGCAACCTAGGAGGCACCGGGGAGCTGTTTTTT.

This chain connects TRBV30 to TRBJ2-7; D uncertain. With 0 bases removed from V and 2 bases from J, the gap between germline ends came to 11 bases. In germline, CDR1 is GTSNPN, CDR2 SVGIG (reference sequence). This CDR3 is built from 14 residues. Written as DNA, the CDR3 is TGTGCCTGGAGTGTACTTGGGAATACCTACGAGCAGTACTTC. This translates into CAWSVLGNTYEQYF. Full variable domain (remainder filled in from reference TRBV30 and TRBJ2-7): SQTIHQWPATLVQPVGSPLSLECTVEGTSNPNLYWYRQAAGRGLQLLFYSVGIGQISSEVPQNLSASRPQDRQFILSSKKLLLSDSGFYLCAWSVLGNTYEQYFGPGTRLTVT.

V gene TRBV2 combines with J gene TRBJ2-2, with 7 positions matching TRBD2. J lost 4 bases, V lost 2 bases, and 7 bases had no gene match. Per germline, CDR1 SNHLY and CDR2 FYNNEI. The CDR3 is 16 residues long. The CDR3 region is CASSESPGRGTGELFF. CDR3 in DNA: TGTGCCAGCAGTGAATCGCCGGGGAGGGGCACCGGGGAGCTGTTTTTT. Full variable domain (outside the CDR3, taken from reference TRBV2 and TRBJ2-2): EPEVTQTPSHQVTQMGQEVILRCVPISNHLYFYWYRQILGQKVEFLVSFYNNEISEKSEIFDDQFSVERPDGSNFTLKIRSTKLEDSAMYFCASSESPGRGTGELFFGEGSRLTVL.

This rearrangement joins TRBV27 to TRBJ2-2, with a weak D call TRBD2 (6 bases). CDR1 is MNHEY and CDR2 is SMNVEV in the germline V gene (reference sequence). V shed 7 bases and J shed 5 bases, with 23 bases lying between them. The CDR3 totals 17 residues. This chain's CDR3 is CASKLLGRGEGTGELFF. CDR3 DNA: TGTGCCAGCAAACTTCTCGGGCGGGGCGAAGGGACCGGGGAGCTGTTTTTT.

V gene TRBV27 combines with J gene TRBJ1-2, with D perhaps matching TRBD1 (5 bases). In germline, CDR1 is MNHEY, CDR2 SMNVEV (reference sequence). V was shortened by 4 bases and J by 4 bases, with 16 bases between the two germline ends. The CDR3 has 15 residues. The CDR3, as DNA: TGTGCCAGCAGTTGGGCTAATGGAGGGGCCTATGGCTACACCTTC. Protein sequence: CASSWANGGAYGYTF.

This chain joins TRBV19 and TRBJ1-5; D is uncertain. The V and J ends lost 5 bases and 1 base respectively, with 12 bases between them. The CDR3 has 15 amino acids. Germline CDR1 reads LNHDA; CDR2 reads SQIVND (reference sequence). CDR3 nucleotide sequence: TGTGCCAGTAGTTTATCGGGTGGGAGCAATCAGCCCCAGCATTTT. Translated, it gives CASSLSGGSNQPQHF.

The chain links TRBV6-6 to TRBJ2-7; a possible D gene is TRBD2 (6 bases). The CDR3 is 13 residues long. CDR1 and CDR2 from the germline V gene are MNHNY and SVGAGI (reference sequence). V lost 2 bases and J lost 3, with 8 bases in between. The CDR3 region has the DNA TGTGCCAGCAGTTACGGAGGGAACTACGAGCAGTACTTC. Amino acids: CASSYGGNYEQYF.

The chain links TRBV9 to TRBJ2-2; the match to TRBD2 covers 10 bases. V gave up 2 bases and J gave up 6 bases; unmatched junction bases: 7. The CDR3 totals 16 residues. Germline CDR1 reads SGDLS; CDR2 reads YYNGEE. The CDR3 here is CASSVQAGGLSGELFF. CDR3 sequence (DNA): TGTGCCAGCAGCGTCCAAGCGGGAGGGTTGTCCGGGGAGCTGTTTTTT.

The chain uses TRBV5-1 and TRBJ2-7; TRBD1 agrees at 7 bases. The CDR3 runs 13 residues. J gave up 6 bases and V 0 bases, and 3 bases lay outside the gene matches. Germline V gives CDR1 SGHRS, CDR2 YFSETQ. CDR3 sequence: CASSLGQGPEQYF. The CDR3 region has the DNA TGCGCCAGCAGCTTGGGACAGGGACCCGAGCAGTACTTC.

The chain couples TRBV6-5 to TRBJ2-2; perhaps TRBD2 as D (6 bases). Germline CDR1 reads MNHEY; CDR2 reads SVGAGI. This CDR3 is built from 13 residues. The germline V and J ends were trimmed by 7 bases and 3 bases, with 9 bases remaining between them. DNA of the CDR3: TGTGCCAGCAACGTAGCGGACACCGGGGAGCTGTTTTTT. Protein product: CASNVADTGELFF.

The chain combines TRBV5-4 with TRBJ2-7; 11 bases map to TRBD2. The CDR3 contains 16 residues. The ends lost 3 bases at V and 6 bases at J; junction bases unmatched: 11. Germline lookup yields CDR1 SGHNT and CDR2 YYREEE (reference sequence). The CDR3 sequence: CASSSYLLAGVVEQYF. As DNA, the CDR3 is TGTGCCAGCAGCTCTTACTTACTAGCGGGAGTGGTCGAGCAGTACTTC.